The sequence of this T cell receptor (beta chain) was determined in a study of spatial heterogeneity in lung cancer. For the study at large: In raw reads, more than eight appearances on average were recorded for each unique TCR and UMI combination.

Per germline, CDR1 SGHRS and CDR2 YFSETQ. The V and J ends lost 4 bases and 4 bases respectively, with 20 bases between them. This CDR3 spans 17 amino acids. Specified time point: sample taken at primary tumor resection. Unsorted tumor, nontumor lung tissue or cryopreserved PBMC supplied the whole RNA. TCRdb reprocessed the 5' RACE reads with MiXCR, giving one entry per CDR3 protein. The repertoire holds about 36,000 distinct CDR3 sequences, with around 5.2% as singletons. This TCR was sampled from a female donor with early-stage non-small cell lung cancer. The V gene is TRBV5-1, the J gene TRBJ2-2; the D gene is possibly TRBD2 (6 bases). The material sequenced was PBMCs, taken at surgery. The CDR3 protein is CASSPQPDRGSTGELFF. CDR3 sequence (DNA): TGCGCCAGCAGCCCCCAGCCGGACCGGGGGAGCACCGGGGAGCTGTTTTTT.